This section outlines one T cell receptor (beta chain) sequence together with its context. The CDR3 spans 16 residues. Looked up from germline, CDR1 is SGDLS and CDR2 is YYNGEE. V lost 5 bases to trimming and J lost 2 bases, with 14 bases between them. Original handling: For nucleated cells, counts were estimated from reference gene primer amplification. The method was immunoSEQ multiplex PCR; TCRdb's version includes in-frame clones alone and lacks a portion of them. D and trimming were read from the DNA, whereas the V and J calls and clone size are those reported in that table. Among 210,000 or so clones listed, 70% to 90% were seen once. The sample originates from a study of blood T cell repertoires in COVID-19.

The V gene is TRBV9, the J gene TRBJ2-6; a possible D gene is TRBD1 (5 bases). The sequencing input was PBMCs or T cells enriched from blood (not recorded which). The TCR originated in a man between 25 and 39 years old who had recovered from COVID-19. The CDR3 nucleotides are TGTGCCAGCAGTGCGCATTTAGGGGCTGGGGCCAACGTCCTGACTTTC. It codes for CASSAHLGAGANVLTF. Full variable domain (missing parts from reference TRBV9 and TRBJ2-6): DSGVTQTPKHLITATGQRVTLRCSPRSGDLSVYWYQQSLDQGLQFLIQYYNGEERAKGNILERFSAQQFPDLHSELNLSSLELGDSALYFCASSAHLGAGANVLTFGAGSRLTVL.